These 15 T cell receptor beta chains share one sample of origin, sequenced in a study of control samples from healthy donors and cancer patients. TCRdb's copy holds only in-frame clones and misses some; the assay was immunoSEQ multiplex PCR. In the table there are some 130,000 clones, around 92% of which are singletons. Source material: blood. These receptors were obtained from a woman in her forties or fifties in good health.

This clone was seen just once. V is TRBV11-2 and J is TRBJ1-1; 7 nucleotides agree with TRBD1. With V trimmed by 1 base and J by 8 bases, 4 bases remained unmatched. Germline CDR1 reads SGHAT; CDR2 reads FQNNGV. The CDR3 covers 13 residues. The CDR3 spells CASSLGRTGEAFF. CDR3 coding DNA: TGTGCCAGCAGCTTAGGAAGGACAGGCGAAGCTTTCTTT.

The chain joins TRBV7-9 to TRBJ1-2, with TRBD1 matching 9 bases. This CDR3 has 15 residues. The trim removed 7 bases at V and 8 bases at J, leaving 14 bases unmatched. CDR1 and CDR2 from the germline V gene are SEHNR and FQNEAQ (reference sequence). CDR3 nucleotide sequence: TGTGCCAGCACCGAGACCGGGACAGGGAATCAGGGCTACACCTTC. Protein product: CASTETGTGNQGYTF.

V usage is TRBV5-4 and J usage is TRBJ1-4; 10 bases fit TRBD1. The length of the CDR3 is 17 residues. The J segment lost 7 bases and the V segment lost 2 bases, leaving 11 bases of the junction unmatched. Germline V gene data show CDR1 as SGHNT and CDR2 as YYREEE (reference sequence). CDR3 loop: CASSFDRGQSRGEKLFF. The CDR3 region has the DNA TGTGCCAGCAGCTTTGACAGGGGGCAATCAAGGGGTGAAAAACTGTTTTTT.

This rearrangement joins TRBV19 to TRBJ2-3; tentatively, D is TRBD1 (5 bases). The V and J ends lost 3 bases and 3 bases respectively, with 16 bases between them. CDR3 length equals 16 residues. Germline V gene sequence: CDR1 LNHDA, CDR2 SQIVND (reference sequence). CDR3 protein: CASSIVGSKGTDTQYF. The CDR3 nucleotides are TGTGCCAGTAGTATCGTTGGCAGTAAGGGGACAGATACGCAGTATTTT.

The CDR3 spells CASSLGRQGGVYGYTF. DNA of the CDR3: TGTGCCAGCAGCTTAGGGAGACAGGGGGGAGTCTATGGCTACACCTTC. The V call is TRBV7-8, the J call TRBJ1-2; 9 nucleotides align to TRBD1. The junction had 7 bases not matched to a gene; V was cut back by 1 base and J by 4 bases. The germline CDR1 and CDR2 sequences are SGHVS and FQNEAQ. The CDR3 runs to 16 residues.

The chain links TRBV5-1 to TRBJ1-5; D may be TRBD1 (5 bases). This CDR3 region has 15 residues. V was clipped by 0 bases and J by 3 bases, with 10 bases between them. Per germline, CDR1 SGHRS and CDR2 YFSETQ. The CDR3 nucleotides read TGCGCCAGCAGCTTGGGAGGGGTTGACAATCAGCCCCAGCATTTT. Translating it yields CASSLGGVDNQPQHF.

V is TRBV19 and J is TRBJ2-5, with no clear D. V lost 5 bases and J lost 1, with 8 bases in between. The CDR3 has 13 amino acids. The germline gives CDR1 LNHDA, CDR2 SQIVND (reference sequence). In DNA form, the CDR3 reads TGTGCCAGTAGTTCCCAGAGCCAAGAGACCCAGTACTTC. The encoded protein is CASSSQSQETQYF. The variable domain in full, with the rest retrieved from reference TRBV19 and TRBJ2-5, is DGGITQSPKYLFRKEGQNVTLSCEQNLNHDAMYWYRQDPGQGLRLIYYSQIVNDFQKGDIAEGYSVSREKKESFPLTVTSAQKNPTAFYLCASSSQSQETQYFGPGTRLLVL.

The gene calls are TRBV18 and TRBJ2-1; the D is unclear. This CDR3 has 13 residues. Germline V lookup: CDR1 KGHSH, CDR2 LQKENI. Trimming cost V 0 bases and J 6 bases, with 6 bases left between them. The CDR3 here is CASSPPTRNEQFF. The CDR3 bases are TGTGCCAGCTCACCACCGACCCGCAATGAGCAGTTCTTC.

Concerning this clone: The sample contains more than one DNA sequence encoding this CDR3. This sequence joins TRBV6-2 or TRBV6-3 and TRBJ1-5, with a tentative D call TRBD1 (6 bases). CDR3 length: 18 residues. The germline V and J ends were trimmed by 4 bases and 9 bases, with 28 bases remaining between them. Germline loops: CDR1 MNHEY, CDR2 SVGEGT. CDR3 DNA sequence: TGTGCCAGCAGTTGGGGGCCGGGGGGGCACGGCGGTAGGGGGCCCCAGCATTTT. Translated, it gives CASSWGPGGHGGRGPQHF.

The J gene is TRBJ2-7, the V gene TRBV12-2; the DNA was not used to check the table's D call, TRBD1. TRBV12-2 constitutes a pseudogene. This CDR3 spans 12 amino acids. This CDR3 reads CAKRTATYEQYF. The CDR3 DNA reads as TGTGCAAAAAGGACAGCAACCTACGAGCAGTACTTC.

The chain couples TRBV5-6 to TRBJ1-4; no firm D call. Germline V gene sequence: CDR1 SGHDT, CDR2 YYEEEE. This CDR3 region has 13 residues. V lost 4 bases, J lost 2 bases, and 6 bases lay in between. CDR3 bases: TGTGCCAGCAGCCTGGGGACTAATGAAAAACTGTTTTTT. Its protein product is CASSLGTNEKLFF.

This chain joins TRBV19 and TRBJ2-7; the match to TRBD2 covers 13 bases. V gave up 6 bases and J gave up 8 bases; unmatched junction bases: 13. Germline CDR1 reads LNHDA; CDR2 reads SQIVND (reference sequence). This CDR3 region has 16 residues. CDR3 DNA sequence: TGTGCCAGTAGCGCAAACCCCAGGACTAGCGGGAGTCAGCAGTACTTC. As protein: CASSANPRTSGSQQYF.

The CDR3 is CASPEATEAFF. The CDR3 nucleotides read TGTGCCAGCCCAGAAGCCACTGAAGCTTTCTTT. The chain carries TRBV2 and TRBJ1-1; D gene unclear. Trimming took off 8 bases at V and 4 bases at J, with 8 bases between the two ends. Germline V gene lookup returns CDR1 SNHLY and CDR2 FYNNEI. This CDR3 comprises 11 residues.

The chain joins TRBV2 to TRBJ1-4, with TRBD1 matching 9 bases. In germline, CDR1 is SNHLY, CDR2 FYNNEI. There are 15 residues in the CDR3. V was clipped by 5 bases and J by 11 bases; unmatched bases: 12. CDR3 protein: CASSNTGTGLAKLFF. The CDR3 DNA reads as TGTGCCAGCAGTAACACCGGGACAGGGTTGGCCAAACTGTTTTTT.

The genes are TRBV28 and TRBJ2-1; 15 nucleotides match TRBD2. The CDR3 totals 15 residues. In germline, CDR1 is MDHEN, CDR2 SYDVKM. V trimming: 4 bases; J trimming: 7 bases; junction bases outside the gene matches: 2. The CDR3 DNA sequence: TGTGCCAGCAGTTGGACTAGCGGGAGGGTGAATGAGCAGTTCTTC. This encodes CASSWTSGRVNEQFF.